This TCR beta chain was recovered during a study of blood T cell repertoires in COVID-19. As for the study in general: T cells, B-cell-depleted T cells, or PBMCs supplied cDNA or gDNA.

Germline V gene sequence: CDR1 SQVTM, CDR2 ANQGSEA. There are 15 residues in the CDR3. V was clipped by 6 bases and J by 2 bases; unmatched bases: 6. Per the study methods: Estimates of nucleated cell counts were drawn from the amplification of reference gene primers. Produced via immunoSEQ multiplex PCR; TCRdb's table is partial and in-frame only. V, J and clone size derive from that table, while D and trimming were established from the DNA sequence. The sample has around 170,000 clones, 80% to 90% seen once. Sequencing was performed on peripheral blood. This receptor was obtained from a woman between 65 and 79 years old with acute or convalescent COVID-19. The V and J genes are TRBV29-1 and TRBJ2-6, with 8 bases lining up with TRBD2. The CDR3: CSVPKAGAGANVLTF. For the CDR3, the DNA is TGCAGCGTCCCTAAAGCGGGGGCTGGGGCCAACGTCCTGACTTTC. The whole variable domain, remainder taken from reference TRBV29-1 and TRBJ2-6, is SAVISQKPSRDICQRGTSLTIQCQVDSQVTMMFWYRQQPGQSLTLIATANQGSEATYESGFVIDKFPISRPNLTFSTLTVSNMSPEDSSIYLCSVPKAGAGANVLTFGAGSRLTVL.